One sample yielded the 2 T cell receptor beta chains listed below, sequenced in a study of T cells after yellow fever vaccination. TCRdb reprocessed the 5' RACE reads with MiXCR, giving one entry per CDR3 protein. The sample includes 150,000 to 200,000 distinct CDR3 sequences, approximately 10% of them seen just once. The material was CD8+ T cells sorted from PBMCs, obtained 15 days after the yellow fever booster vaccination. Source of these receptors: a man aged 18 to 30 who received the YFV17D yellow fever vaccine.

The rearrangement uses TRBV2 and TRBJ2-1; a weak D match, TRBD2 (5 bases). The V end was cut by 5 bases, the J end by 5 bases, with 10 bases between. CDR3 size: 13 residues. Germline CDR1 is SNHLY and CDR2 is FYNNEI. DNA for the CDR3: TGTGCCAGCAGTAGGCTAGCCCACAATGAGCAGTTCTTC. Amino acids: CASSRLAHNEQFF. The full variable domain, with the rest looked up from reference TRBV2 and TRBJ2-1, is EPEVTQTPSHQVTQMGQEVILRCVPISNHLYFYWYRQILGQKVEFLVSFYNNEISEKSEIFDDQFSVERPDGSNFTLKIRSTKLEDSAMYFCASSRLAHNEQFFGPGTRLTVL.

The V and J genes are TRBV11-2 and TRBJ2-5; TRBD2 matches at 9 bases. The germline V gene has CDR1 SGHAT and CDR2 FQNNGV. The ends lost 1 base at V and 5 bases at J; junction bases unmatched: 5. The CDR3 extends over 15 amino acids. CDR3 loop: CASSLGGGAGETQYF. For the CDR3, the DNA is TGTGCCAGCAGCTTAGGCGGGGGGGCTGGTGAGACCCAGTACTTC.